This note documents a single TCR beta chain sequence. These data belong to a study of T-cell reconstitution after alpha-beta-depleted transplantation in children. Preparation of the TCRbeta library was carried out with unique molecular identifiers. TCRdb reprocessed the PCR reads via MiXCR and lists one record per CDR3 protein. This table has 450,000 to 600,000 distinct CDR3 sequences, more than 9% appearing once. The CDR3 contains 15 residues. Trimming removed 0 bases at V and 5 bases at J, with 12 bases between. The V gene's germline CDR1 is SGHTA and CDR2 FQGNSA. The sequence was collected from a child aged 2-9 years with inherited bone marrow failure, due to receive a stem cell transplant. Material: PBMCs, obtained before TCRalphabeta/CD19-depleted stem cell transplant. The rearrangement links TRBV7-2 to TRBJ2-3; the D gene is possibly TRBD2 (5 bases). CDR3 DNA sequence: TGTGCCAGCAGCTTAGCGGGAGTCCTGGGAGATACGCAGTATTTT. Translated, it gives CASSLAGVLGDTQYF.